This T cell receptor (beta chain) was identified in a study of shared clonotypes between healthy human individuals. V lost 2 bases to trimming and J lost 2 bases; unmatched junction nucleotides: 7. The length of the CDR3 is 16 residues. Per germline, CDR1 SGHVS and CDR2 FNYEAQ. Assay: immunoSEQ multiplex PCR; the TCRdb copy retains only in-frame clones and omits some. The table records roughly 2.5 million clones, around nine tenths of them present only once. The receptor was derived from a man in his late teens or twenties in good health. The chain recombines TRBV7-6 with TRBJ2-7; TRBD2 aligns across 9 bases. Sequencing was performed on naive CD4+ T cells sorted from blood. Subset denoted: CD45RA+ positively selected. CDR3 nucleotides: TGTGCCAGCAGCTTATTTGATAGCGGGAGCCCCTACGAGCAGTACTTC. It specifies CASSLFDSGSPYEQYF.